The entry below describes one T cell receptor (beta chain). Its target is not known. Treatment specified: oral pan-JAK inhibitor, 5-10 mg twice daily. V lost 4 bases and J lost 7, with 20 bases in between. CDR1 is MGHRA, CDR2 YSYEKL, per germline. This CDR3 contains 16 residues. The data were taken from a study of CD8+ T cells in alopecia areata. Study background: Scoring of treated patients' severity used the percentage of affected scalp area. Study conclusions and caveats: Only one nonresponder was present, which leaves the link between baseline CD8+ expansion and response uncertain.

Reverse transcribed after extraction, RNA yielded cDNA as the sequencing template. Only in-frame clones appear in the TCRdb table, and some are missing; sequencing was by immunoSEQ multiplex PCR. In the table there are more than 100,000 clones, about half of which are singletons. This clonotype was obtained from a human donor with alopecia areata. The sequences come from CD4+ T cells sorted from blood, collected at week 4, from a patient treated with tofacitinib. The rearrangement joins TRBV4-1 to TRBJ2-1; maybe TRBD2 (6 bases). For the CDR3, the DNA is TGCGCCAGCAGCCGCCCGAGACTAGTGGGGGGAAATGAGCAGTTCTTC. Amino acid sequence: CASSRPRLVGGNEQFF.